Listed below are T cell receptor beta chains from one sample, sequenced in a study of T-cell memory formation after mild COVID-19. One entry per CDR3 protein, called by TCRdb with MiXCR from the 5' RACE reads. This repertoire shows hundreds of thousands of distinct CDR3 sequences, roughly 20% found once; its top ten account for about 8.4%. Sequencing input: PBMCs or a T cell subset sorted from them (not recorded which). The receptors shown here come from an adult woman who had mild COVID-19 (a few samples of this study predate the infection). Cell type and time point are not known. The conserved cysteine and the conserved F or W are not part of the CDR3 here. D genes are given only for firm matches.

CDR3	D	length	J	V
ASSPLGQTINTEAF	.	14	TRBJ1-1	TRBV12-3/TRBV12-4
ASSLGMDRAF	TRBD1	10	TRBJ1-1	TRBV5-6
ASRGKGRQNYGYT	.	13	TRBJ1-2	TRBV5-6
ASSQPGLAVNNEQF	TRBD2	14	TRBJ2-1	TRBV4-1
ATSAQGNYGYT	.	11	TRBJ1-2	TRBV15
ASKELAGAGTGELF	TRBD2	14	TRBJ2-2	TRBV6-2/TRBV6-3
ASSLAPSGGYNEQF	TRBD2	14	TRBJ2-1	TRBV5-1
ATSDKLHSGEYNEQF	.	15	TRBJ2-1	TRBV24-1
AWREGTGLSNQPQH	TRBD1	14	TRBJ1-5	TRBV30
STSGGADPNEQF	TRBD2	12	TRBJ2-1	TRBV29-1
ASSLGSGQGTYGYT	.	14	TRBJ1-2	TRBV7-9
ASSFTSNPEQF	.	11	TRBJ2-1	TRBV12-3/TRBV12-4
ASSLTSGTYEQY	TRBD2	12	TRBJ2-7	TRBV7-8
ASAPISGRRNQPQH	.	14	TRBJ1-5	TRBV6-4
ASSFGGLDEKLF	.	12	TRBJ1-4	TRBV12-3/TRBV12-4
ASRVSSGRGDTQY	TRBD2	13	TRBJ2-3	TRBV6-5
ASSSTTGAAETQY	.	13	TRBJ2-5	TRBV7-6
ASSQVAGEYNEQF	.	13	TRBJ2-1	TRBV14
ASSYRDLGSPLH	.	12	TRBJ1-6	TRBV11-2
ASRQQGGYGYT	.	11	TRBJ1-2	TRBV7-2
ASSPGDRADNEQF	TRBD1	13	TRBJ2-1	TRBV5-1
ASSAGQGYTEAF	.	12	TRBJ1-1	TRBV19
ASSPHPRDIWTHNEQF	.	16	TRBJ2-1	TRBV12-3/TRBV12-4
ASSPIQDFAYEQY	.	13	TRBJ2-7	TRBV7-8
ASSSLGRGNGYT	.	12	TRBJ1-2	TRBV12-3/TRBV12-4
ASSQGSSGANVLT	.	13	TRBJ2-6	TRBV4-2
ATTARGFDNEQF	.	12	TRBJ2-1	TRBV24-1
ASRGRAQPQH	.	10	TRBJ1-5	TRBV21-1
ASSPTLAGGPADTQY	TRBD2	15	TRBJ2-3	TRBV11-2
SAPLANYGYT	.	10	TRBJ1-2	TRBV20-1
SARLAGQETQY	TRBD2	11	TRBJ2-5	TRBV20-1
ASSLLQLNTEAF	.	12	TRBJ1-1	TRBV7-3
ASSLTGLAGGVETQY	TRBD2	15	TRBJ2-5	TRBV7-9
ASTLGRQGRNTEAF	TRBD1	14	TRBJ1-1	TRBV7-8
ASSSRRGAALGETQY	.	15	TRBJ2-5	TRBV7-8
ASSLRFRGLNQPQH	TRBD1	14	TRBJ1-5	TRBV6-5
ASSNFRDTEAF	.	11	TRBJ1-1	TRBV6-5
ASSPTLSGRRYNEQF	TRBD2	15	TRBJ2-1	TRBV6-2/TRBV6-3
ASSQDRPSGYEQY	TRBD2	13	TRBJ2-7	TRBV4-3
ASSSGAWNTIY	.	11	TRBJ1-3	TRBV12-3/TRBV12-4
SAPRDYTEAF	.	10	TRBJ1-1	TRBV20-1
ASSRGLSGARVGTQY	TRBD2	15	TRBJ2-3	TRBV7-9
SASGTSGFRRREQF	TRBD2	14	TRBJ2-1	TRBV20-1
SARPRLAGHYNEQF	TRBD2	14	TRBJ2-1	TRBV20-1
ASSLSSELYNEQF	.	13	TRBJ2-1	TRBV7-3
SADRDSLPSCAEAF	TRBD1	14	TRBJ1-1	TRBV29-1
SARMAHRGPEFMNTEAF	TRBD1	17	TRBJ1-1	TRBV20-1
AWNLLAGDEQF	TRBD2	11	TRBJ2-1	TRBV30
ASSLAGEAEAF	.	11	TRBJ1-1	TRBV7-3
ASSSIGTSSTGELF	TRBD2	14	TRBJ2-2	TRBV7-9
ASSPTGTSTDTQY	TRBD1	13	TRBJ2-3	TRBV3-1
ASSFGTTASASPLH	.	14	TRBJ1-6	TRBV12-3/TRBV12-4
ASSSARGLYTGELF	.	14	TRBJ2-2	TRBV7-2
ASSKGDGSHEQY	.	12	TRBJ2-7	TRBV21-1